Sequencing of this T cell receptor (beta chain) was carried out in a study of shared clonotypes between healthy human individuals. Study outcomes and limitations: The four-donor shared clonotypes exceeded non-shared clonotypes in generation probability, with non-shared ones scoring lower. Tissue TCR repertoires likely differ from these blood-only repertoires.

As regards this clone: Its target is not known.

Naive CD8 cells were CD45RO-negative, positively selected for CCR7, excluding terminally differentiated effector memory CD45RA+ cells. Germline CDR1 SEHNR, CDR2 FQNEAQ (reference sequence). J lost 5 bases, V lost 0 bases, and 10 bases had no gene match. CDR3 length equals 18 residues. The repertoire was sequenced with immunoSEQ multiplex PCR; TCRdb's copy has only in-frame clones and lacks some. The data hold a few million clones, with 85% to 95% observed a single time. The clonotype comes from a man aged 18 to 35 in good health. Some clones in this sample may be carry-over from other donors' samples. Sequencing was carried out using naive CD8+ T cells from PBMCs. The chain is built from TRBV7-9 and TRBJ2-7; TRBD2 matches 13 bases. This CDR3 is CASSLASRTSGSLDEQYF. The CDR3 coding sequence is TGTGCCAGCAGCTTAGCTTCACGGACTAGCGGGAGTCTCGACGAGCAGTACTTC.